Listed here is a single TCR beta chain. This entry belongs to a study of beta chain features in type 1 diabetes. Germline V gene sequence: CDR1 SQVTM, CDR2 ANQGSEA. CDR3 length: 15 residues. Losses at the gene ends were 0 bases for V and 5 bases for J; bases not matched to a gene: 9. All of the isolated RNA was reverse transcribed, so expressed TCRB transcripts were sequenced. Profiling relied on immunoSEQ multiplex PCR, and the TCRdb table lists in-frame clones only, not all of them. The table lists about 620,000 clones, 15% to 19% of them singletons. The V call is TRBV29-1, the J call TRBJ1-2, with 7 bases lining up with TRBD1. Source material: naive CD4+ T cells from blood. The sequence was obtained from a man aged 18 to 35 in good health. CDR3: CSVEDLVPRGYGYTF. CDR3 DNA: TGCAGCGTTGAAGATTTGGTGCCCAGGGGGTATGGCTACACCTTC.